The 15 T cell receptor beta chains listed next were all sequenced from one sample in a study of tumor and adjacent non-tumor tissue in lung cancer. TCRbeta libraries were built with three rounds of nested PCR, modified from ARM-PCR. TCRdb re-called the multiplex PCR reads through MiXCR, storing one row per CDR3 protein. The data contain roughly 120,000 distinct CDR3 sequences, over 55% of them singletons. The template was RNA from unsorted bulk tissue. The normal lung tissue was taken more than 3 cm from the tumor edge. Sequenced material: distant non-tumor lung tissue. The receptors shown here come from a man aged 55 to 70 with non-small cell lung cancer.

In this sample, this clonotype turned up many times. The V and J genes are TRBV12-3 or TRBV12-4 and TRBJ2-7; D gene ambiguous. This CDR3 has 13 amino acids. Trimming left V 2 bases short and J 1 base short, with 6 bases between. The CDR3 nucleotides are TGTGCCAGCAGTTTACCGGCTTCCTACGAGCAGTACTTC. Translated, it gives CASSLPASYEQYF.

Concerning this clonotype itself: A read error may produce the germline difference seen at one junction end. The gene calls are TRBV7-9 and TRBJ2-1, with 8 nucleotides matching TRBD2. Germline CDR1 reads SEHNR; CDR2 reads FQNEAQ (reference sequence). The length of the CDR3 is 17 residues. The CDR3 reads CASSLARSGRSYNDQFF. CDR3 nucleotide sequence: TGTGCCAGCAGCTTAGCGCGGAGCGGGAGATCCTACAATGATCAGTTCTTC. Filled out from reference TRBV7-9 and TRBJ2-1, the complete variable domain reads DTGVSQNPRHKITKRGQNVTFRCDPISEHNRLYWYRQTLGQGPEFLTYFQNEAQLEKSRLLSDRFSAERPKGSFSTLEIQRTEQGDSAMYLCASSLARSGRSYNDQFFGPGTRLTVL.

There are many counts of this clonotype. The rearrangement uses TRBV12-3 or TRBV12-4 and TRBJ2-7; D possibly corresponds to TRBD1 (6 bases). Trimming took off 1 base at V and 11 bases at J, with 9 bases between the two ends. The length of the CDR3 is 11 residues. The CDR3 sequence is CASSLGTGKYF. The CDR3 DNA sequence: TGTGCCAGCAGTTTAGGAACAGGGAAGTACTTC.

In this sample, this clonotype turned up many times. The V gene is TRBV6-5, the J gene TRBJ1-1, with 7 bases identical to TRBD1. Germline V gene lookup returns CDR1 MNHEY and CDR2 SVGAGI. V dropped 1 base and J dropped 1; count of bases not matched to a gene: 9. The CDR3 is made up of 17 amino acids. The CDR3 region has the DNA TGTGCCAGCAGTTACTTAACCGGGACAGTTAAGAACACTGAAGCTTTCTTT. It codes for CASSYLTGTVKNTEAFF.

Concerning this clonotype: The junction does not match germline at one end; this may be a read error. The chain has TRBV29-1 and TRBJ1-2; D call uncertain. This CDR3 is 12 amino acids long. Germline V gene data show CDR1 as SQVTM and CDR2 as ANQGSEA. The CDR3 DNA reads TGCAGCGTGGAAGAAAAAAACTATGATTACACCTTC. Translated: CSVEEKNYDYTF.

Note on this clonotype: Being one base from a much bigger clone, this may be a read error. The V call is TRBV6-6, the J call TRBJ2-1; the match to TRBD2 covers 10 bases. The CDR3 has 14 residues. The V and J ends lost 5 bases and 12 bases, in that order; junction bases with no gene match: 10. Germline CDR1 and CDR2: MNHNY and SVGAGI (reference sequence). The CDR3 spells CASSILAGVDGQFF. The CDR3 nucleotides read TGTGCCAGCAGTATTCTAGCGGGAGTGGATGGGCAGTTCTTC.

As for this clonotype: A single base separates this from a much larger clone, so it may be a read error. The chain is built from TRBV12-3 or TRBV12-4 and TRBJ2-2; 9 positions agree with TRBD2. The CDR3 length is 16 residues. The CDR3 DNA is TGTGACAGCAGATCCCCGACTAGCGGCAACACCGGGGAGCTGTTTTTT. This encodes CDSRSPTSGNTGELFF.

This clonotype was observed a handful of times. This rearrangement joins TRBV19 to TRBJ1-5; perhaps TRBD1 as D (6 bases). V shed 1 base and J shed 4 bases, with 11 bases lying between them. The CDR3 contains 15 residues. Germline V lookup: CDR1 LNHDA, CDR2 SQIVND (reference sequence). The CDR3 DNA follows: TGTGCCAGTAGTATAGTGGGGGCTAAAAATCAGCCCCAGCATTTT. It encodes CASSIVGAKNQPQHF.

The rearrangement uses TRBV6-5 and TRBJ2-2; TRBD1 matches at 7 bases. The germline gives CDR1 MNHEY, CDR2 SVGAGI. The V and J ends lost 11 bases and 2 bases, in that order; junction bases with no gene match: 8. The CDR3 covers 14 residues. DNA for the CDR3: TGTGCCGACCGACAGGGAACAAACACCGGGGAGCTGTTTTTT. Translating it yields CADRQGTNTGELFF.

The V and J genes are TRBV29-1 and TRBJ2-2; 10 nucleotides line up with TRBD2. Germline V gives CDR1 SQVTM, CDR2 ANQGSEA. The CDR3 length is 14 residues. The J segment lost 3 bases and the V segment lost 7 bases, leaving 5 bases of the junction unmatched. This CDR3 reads CSARTSGDTGELFF. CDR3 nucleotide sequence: TGCAGCGCCCGGACTAGCGGAGACACCGGGGAGCTGTTTTTT.

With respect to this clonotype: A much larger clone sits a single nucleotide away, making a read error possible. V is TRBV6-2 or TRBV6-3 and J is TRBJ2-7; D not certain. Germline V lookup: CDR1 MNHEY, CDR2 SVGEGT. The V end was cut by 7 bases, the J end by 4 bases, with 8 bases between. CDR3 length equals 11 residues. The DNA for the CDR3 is TGTGCCAGCATCCTAGGATACGAGCAGTACTTC. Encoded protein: CASILGYEQYF.

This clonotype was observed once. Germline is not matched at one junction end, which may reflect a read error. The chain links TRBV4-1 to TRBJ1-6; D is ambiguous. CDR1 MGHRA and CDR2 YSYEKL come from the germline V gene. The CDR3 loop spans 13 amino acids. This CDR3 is CASSQEVHSPLHF. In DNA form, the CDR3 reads TGCGCCAGCAGCCAAGAGGTACATTCACCCCTCCACTTC.

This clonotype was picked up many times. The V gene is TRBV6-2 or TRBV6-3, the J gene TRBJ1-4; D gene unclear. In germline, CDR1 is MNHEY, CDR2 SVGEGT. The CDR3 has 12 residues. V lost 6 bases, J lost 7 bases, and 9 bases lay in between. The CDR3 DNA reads TGTGCCAGCAGCCTGGGAGCTGAAAAACTGTTTTTT. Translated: CASSLGAEKLFF.

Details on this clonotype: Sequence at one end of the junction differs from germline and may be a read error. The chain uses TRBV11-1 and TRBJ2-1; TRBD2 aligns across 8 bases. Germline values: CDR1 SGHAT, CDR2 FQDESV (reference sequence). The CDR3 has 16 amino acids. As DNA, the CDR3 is TGTGCCAGCAGCTCGTACTCGGGAGGGGGGGACAATAAGCAGTTCTTC. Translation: CASSSYSGGGDNKQFF.

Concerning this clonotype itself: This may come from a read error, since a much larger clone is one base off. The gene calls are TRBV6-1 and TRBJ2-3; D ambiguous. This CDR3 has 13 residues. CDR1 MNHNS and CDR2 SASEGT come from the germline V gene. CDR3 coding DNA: TGTGCCAGCAGTGAAGTGTTCACAGATACGGAGTATTTT. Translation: CASSEVFTDTEYF.